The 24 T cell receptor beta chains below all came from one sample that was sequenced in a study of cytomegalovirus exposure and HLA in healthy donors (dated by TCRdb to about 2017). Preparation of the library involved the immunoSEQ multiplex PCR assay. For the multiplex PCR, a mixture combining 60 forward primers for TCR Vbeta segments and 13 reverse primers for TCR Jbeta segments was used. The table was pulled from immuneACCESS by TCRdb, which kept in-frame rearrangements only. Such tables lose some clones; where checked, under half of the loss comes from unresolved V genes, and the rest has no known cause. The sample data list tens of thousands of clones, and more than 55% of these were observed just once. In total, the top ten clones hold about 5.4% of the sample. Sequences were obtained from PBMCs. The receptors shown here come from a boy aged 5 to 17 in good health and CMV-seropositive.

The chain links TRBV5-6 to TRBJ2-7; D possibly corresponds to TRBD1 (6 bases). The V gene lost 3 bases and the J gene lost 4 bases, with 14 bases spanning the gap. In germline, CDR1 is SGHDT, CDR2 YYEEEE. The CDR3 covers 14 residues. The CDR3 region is CASSSTGMTYEQYF. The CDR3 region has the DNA TGTGCCAGCAGCTCCACAGGGATGACGTACGAGCAGTACTTC.

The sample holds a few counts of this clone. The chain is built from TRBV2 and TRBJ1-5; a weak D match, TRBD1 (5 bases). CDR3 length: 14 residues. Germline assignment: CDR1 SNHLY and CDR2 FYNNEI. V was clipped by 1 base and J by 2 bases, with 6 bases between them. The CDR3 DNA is TGTGCCAGCAGTGAAGAACAGGGCAATCAGCCCCAGCATTTT. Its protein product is CASSEEQGNQPQHF.

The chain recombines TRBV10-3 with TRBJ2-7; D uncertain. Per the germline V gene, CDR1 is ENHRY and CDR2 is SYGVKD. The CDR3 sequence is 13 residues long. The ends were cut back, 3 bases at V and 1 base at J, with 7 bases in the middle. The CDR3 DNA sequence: TGTGCCATCAGTGAAATAGAGTCCTACGAGCAGTACTTC. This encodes CAISEIESYEQYF.

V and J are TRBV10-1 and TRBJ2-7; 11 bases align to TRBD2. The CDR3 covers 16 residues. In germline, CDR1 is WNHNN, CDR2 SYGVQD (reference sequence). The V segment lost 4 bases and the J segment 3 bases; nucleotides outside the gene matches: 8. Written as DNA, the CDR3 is TGCGCCAGCAGTGGTCCCGGTAGCGGGGGGGTCTACGAGCAGTACTTC. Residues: CASSGPGSGGVYEQYF.

The DNA for the CDR3 is TGTGCCAGCAGTGTGACAGGGGTGGGCCTTGTATACGAGCAGTACTTC. Translated: CASSVTGVGLVYEQYF. The rearrangement uses TRBV25-1 and TRBJ2-7; 8 positions match TRBD1. The CDR3 sequence is 16 residues long. Germline CDR1 and CDR2: MGHDK and SYGVNS. V gave up 4 bases and J gave up 4 bases; unmatched junction bases: 12.

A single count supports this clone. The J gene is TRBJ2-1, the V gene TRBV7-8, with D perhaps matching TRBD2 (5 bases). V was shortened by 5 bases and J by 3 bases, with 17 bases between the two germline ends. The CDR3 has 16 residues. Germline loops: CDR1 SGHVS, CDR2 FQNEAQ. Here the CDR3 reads CASSPTGLSIYNEQFF. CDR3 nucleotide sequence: TGTGCCAGCAGCCCAACTGGACTCTCCATCTACAATGAGCAGTTCTTC.

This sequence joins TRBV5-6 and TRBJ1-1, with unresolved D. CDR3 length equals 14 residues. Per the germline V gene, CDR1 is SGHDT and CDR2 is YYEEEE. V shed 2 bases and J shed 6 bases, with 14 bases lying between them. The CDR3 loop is CASSFTNSNAEAFF. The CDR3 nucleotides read TGTGCCAGCAGCTTCACGAACTCCAACGCTGAAGCTTTCTTT.

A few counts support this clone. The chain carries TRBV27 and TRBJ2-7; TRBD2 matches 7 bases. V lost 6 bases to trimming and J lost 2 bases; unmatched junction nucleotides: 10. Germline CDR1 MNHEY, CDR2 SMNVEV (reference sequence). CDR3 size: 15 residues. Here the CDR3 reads CASRGYGEGTYEQYF. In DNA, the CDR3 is TGTGCCAGCAGGGGATACGGGGAGGGTACCTACGAGCAGTACTTC.

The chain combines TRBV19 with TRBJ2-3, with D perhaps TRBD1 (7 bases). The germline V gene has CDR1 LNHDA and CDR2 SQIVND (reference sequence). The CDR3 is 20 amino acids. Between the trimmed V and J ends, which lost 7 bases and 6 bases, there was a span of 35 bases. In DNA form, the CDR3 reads TGTGCCAGTACCCACAAGGGACGTGGGACTCGTCAAGGGGGCCCTGATACGCAGTATTTT. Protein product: CASTHKGRGTRQGGPDTQYF.

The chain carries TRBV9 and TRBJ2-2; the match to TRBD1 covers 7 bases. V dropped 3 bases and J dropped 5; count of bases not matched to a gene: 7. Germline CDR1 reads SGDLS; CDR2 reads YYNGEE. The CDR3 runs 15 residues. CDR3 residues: CASSDRQGETGELFF. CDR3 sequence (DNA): TGTGCCAGCAGCGACAGACAGGGCGAAACCGGGGAGCTGTTTTTT.

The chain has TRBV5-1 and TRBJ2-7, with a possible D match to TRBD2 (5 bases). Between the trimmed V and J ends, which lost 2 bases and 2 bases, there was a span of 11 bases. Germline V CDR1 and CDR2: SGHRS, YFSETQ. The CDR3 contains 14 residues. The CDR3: CASSFDGIPYEQYF. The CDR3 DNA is TGCGCCAGCAGCTTCGACGGGATTCCCTACGAGCAGTACTTC.

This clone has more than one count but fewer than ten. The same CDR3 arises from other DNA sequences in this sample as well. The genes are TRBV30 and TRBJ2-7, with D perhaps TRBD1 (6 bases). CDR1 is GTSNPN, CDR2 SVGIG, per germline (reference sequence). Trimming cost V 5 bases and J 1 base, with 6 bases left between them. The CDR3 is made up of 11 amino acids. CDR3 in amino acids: CAWGQSYEQYF. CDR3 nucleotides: TGTGCCTGGGGACAGTCCTACGAGCAGTACTTC.

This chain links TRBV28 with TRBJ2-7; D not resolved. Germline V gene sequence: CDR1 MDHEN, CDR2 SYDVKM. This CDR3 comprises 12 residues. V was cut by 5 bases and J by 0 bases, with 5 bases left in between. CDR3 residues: CASSTASYEQYF. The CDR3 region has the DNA TGTGCCAGCAGTACAGCCTCCTACGAGCAGTACTTC. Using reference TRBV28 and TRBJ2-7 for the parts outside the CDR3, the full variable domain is DVKVTQSSRYLVKRTGEKVFLECVQDMDHENMFWYRQDPGLGLRLIYFSYDVKMKEKGDIPEGYSVSREKKERFSLILESASTNQTSMYLCASSTASYEQYFGPGTRLTVT.

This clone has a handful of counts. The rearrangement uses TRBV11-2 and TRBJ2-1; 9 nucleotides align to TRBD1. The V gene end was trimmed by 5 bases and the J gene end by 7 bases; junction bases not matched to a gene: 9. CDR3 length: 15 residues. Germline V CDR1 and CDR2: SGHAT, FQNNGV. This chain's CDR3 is CASSIRDRVANEQFF. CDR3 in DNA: TGTGCCAGCAGCATCCGGGACAGGGTCGCGAATGAGCAGTTCTTC.

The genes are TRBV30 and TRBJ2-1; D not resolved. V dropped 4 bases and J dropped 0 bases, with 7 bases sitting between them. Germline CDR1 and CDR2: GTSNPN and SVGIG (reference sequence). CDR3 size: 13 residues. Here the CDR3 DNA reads TGTGCCTGGATAACAAACTCCTACAATGAGCAGTTCTTC. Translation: CAWITNSYNEQFF.

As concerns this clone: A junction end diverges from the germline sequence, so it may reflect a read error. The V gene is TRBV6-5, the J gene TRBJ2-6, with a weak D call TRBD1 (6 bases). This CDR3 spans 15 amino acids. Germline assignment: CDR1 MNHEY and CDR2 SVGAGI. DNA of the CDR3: TGTGCCAGCAGGCAAACAGGGTCCGGGGCCAACGTCCTGCCTTTC. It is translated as CASRQTGSGANVLPF.

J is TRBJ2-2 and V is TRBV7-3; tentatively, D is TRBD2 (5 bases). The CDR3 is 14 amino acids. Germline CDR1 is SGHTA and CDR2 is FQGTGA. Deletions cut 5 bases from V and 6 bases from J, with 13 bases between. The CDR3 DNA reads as TGTGCCAGCAGCAAAAGGTCCGGGGCCGGGGAGCTGTTTTTT. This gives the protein CASSKRSGAGELFF. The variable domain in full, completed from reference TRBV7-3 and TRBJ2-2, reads GAGVSQTPSNKVTEKGKYVELRCDPISGHTALYWYRQSLGQGPEFLIYFQGTGAADDSGLPNDRFFAVRPEGSVSTLKIQRTERGDSAVYLCASSKRSGAGELFFGEGSRLTVL.

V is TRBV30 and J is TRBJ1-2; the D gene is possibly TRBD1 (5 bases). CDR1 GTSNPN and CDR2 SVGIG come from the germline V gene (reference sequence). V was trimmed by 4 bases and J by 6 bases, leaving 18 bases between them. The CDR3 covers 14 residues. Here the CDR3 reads CAWKYNTQGHGYTF. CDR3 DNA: TGTGCCTGGAAATACAACACTCAGGGCCATGGCTACACCTTC.

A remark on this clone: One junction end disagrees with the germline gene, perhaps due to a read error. The CDR3 nucleotides read TGTGCCACCAGCAGAGTATCTAGTTCACCCCTCAACTTT. Protein product: CATSRVSSSPLNF. The V gene is TRBV15, the J gene TRBJ1-6; no firm D call. The CDR3 is 13 residues long. Germline V gene data show CDR1 as LNHNV and CDR2 as YYDKDF (reference sequence).

CDR3: CASSVGHSSSYEQYF. CDR3 DNA: TGTGCCAGCAGCGTAGGCCACTCAAGCTCCTACGAGCAGTACTTC. The chain couples TRBV9 to TRBJ2-7; no definite D call. Germline values: CDR1 SGDLS, CDR2 YYNGEE. The CDR3 loop spans 15 amino acids. Trimming stripped 0 bases from V and 0 bases from J, with 10 bases between.

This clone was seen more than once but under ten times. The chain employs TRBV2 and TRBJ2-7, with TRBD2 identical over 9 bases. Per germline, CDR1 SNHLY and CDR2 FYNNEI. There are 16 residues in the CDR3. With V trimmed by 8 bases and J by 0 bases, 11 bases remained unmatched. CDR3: CASSGSGGFSSYEQYF. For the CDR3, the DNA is TGTGCCAGCTCAGGTAGCGGGGGCTTCAGCTCCTACGAGCAGTACTTC.

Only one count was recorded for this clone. The CDR3 DNA sequence: TGCAGCGTCTTAGCCGAGACTGAACCGGGATCTAATGAGCAGTTCTTC. It specifies CSVLAETEPGSNEQFF. The gene calls are TRBV29-1 and TRBJ2-1; TRBD2 might be the D (5 bases). With 6 bases removed from V and 7 bases from J, the gap between germline ends came to 25 bases. There are 16 residues in the CDR3. Germline V lookup: CDR1 SQVTM, CDR2 ANQGSEA.

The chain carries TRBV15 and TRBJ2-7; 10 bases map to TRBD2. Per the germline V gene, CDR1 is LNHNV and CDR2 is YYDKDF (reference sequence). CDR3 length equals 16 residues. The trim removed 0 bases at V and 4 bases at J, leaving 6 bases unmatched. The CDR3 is CATSRDQAGGWYEQYF. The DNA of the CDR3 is TGTGCCACCAGCAGAGATCAAGCGGGGGGGTGGTACGAGCAGTACTTC.

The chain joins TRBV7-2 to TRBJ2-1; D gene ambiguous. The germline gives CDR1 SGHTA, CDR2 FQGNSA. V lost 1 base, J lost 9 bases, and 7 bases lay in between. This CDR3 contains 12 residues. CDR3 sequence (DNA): TGTGCCAGCAGCTTAGTCACTCGTGAGCAGTTCTTC. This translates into CASSLVTREQFF.